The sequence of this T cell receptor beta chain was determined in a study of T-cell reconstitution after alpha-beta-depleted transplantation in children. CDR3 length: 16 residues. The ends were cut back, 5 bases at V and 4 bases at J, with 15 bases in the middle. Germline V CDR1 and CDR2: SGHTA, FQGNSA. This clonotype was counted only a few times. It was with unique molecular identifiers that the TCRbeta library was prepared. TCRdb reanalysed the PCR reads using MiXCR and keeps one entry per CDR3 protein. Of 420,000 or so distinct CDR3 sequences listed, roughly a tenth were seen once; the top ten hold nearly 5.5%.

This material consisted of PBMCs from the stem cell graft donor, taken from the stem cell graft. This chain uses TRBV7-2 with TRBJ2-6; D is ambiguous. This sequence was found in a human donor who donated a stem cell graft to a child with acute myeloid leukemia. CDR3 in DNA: TGTGCCAGCAGCCAATCGGTCCCGGGCGGGGCCAACGTCCTGACTTTC. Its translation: CASSQSVPGGANVLTF.